The 13 T cell receptor beta chains presented below share a single source sample, sequenced in a study of T cell responses to AZD1222 COVID-19 vaccine. TCRdb's table, derived via immunoSEQ multiplex PCR, lists solely in-frame clones and lacks some. This sample carries some 100,000 clones, roughly 91% of them seen once, and the ten largest clones take over 15%. Here the sequenced sample was peripheral blood, taken on day 0 of AZD1222 vaccination. The receptors were sampled from an adult in good health.

The genes are TRBV28 and TRBJ1-5; 7 bases map to TRBD1. V dropped 6 bases and J dropped 11; count of bases not matched to a gene: 16. Germline loops: CDR1 MDHEN, CDR2 SYDVKM. The CDR3 is made up of 15 amino acids. CDR3 loop: CASRPPGRGFGSQHF. CDR3 in DNA: TGTGCCAGCAGACCCCCAGGCAGGGGGTTCGGGTCCCAGCATTTT.

This rearrangement joins TRBV12-5 to TRBJ2-1; D not resolved. Germline V gene data show CDR1 as LGHNT and CDR2 as FRNRAP. V was pared by 3 bases and J by 8 bases, with 23 bases between. CDR3 length equals 17 residues. As DNA, the CDR3 is TGTGCTAGTGGTTTCCTCCTTGCGTCATCCAACGGCGATGAGCAGTTCTTC. Protein: CASGFLLASSNGDEQFF.

This chain links TRBV6-5 with TRBJ2-7; D may be TRBD1 (5 bases). CDR1 MNHEY and CDR2 SVGAGI come from the germline V gene. This CDR3 comprises 12 residues. V lost 6 bases and J lost 0, with 6 bases in between. CDR3 loop: CASRDISYEQYF. DNA for the CDR3: TGTGCCAGCAGGGACATCTCCTACGAGCAGTACTTC.

The chain recombines TRBV12-5 with TRBJ1-5, with TRBD1 matching over 9 bases. Germline V gene data show CDR1 as LGHNT and CDR2 as FRNRAP. After removal of 0 bases from V and 5 bases from J, the junction contained 2 bases not matched to a gene. The CDR3 is made up of 15 amino acids. CDR3 in DNA: TGTGCTAGTGGTTTGGTTTGGACAGGGGATCAGCCCCAGCATTTT. This gives the protein CASGLVWTGDQPQHF.

The rearrangement joins TRBV5-1 to TRBJ1-2; D unclear. This CDR3 spans 13 amino acids. CDR1 and CDR2 (germline): SGHRS, YFSETQ. Trimming stripped 0 bases from V and 1 base from J, with 4 bases between. The CDR3 DNA reads as TGCGCCAGCAGCTTGGAGTTTAACTATGGCTACACCTTC. This translates into CASSLEFNYGYTF.

This chain links TRBV19 with TRBJ1-1, with D unresolved. V lost 0 bases, J lost 0 bases, and 5 bases lay in between. The germline CDR1 and CDR2 sequences are LNHDA and SQIVND (reference sequence). This CDR3 is 14 amino acids long. The CDR3 bases are TGTGCCAGTAGTATAGAAGGTGTGAACACTGAAGCTTTCTTT. The encoded protein is CASSIEGVNTEAFF.

The V gene is TRBV12-3 or TRBV12-4, the J gene TRBJ2-7; D unresolved. Trimming removed 3 bases at V and 0 bases at J, with 6 bases between. The CDR3 consists of 13 residues. CDR3 nucleotide sequence: TGTGCCAGCAGTTTTTGGAGCTCCTACGAGCAGTACTTC. This encodes CASSFWSSYEQYF.

The CDR3 bases are TGTGCCAGCAGTCCCGTCACAGAAGAGACCCAGTACTTC. Protein sequence: CASSPVTEETQYF. The rearrangement links TRBV7-2 to TRBJ2-5; D unresolved. Deletions cut 6 bases from V and 3 bases from J, with 11 bases between. Germline V gives CDR1 SGHTA, CDR2 FQGNSA. The CDR3 extends over 13 amino acids.

As for this clone: This specimen includes other DNA sequences encoding the same CDR3. The chain combines TRBV28 with TRBJ1-2; possible D gene TRBD1, 5 bases. Trimming took 6 bases from V and 1 from J, leaving 6 bases between them. The germline V gene has CDR1 MDHEN and CDR2 SYDVKM. The CDR3 covers 12 residues. The CDR3 bases are TGTGCCAGCAGCCAGGGTAACTATGGCTACACCTTC. It is translated as CASSQGNYGYTF.

V gene TRBV28 combines with J gene TRBJ2-4; D might be TRBD2 (6 bases). This CDR3 has 15 amino acids. V was pared by 5 bases and J by 0 bases, with 11 bases between. Germline lookup yields CDR1 MDHEN and CDR2 SYDVKM. In nucleotides, the CDR3 is TGTGCCAGCAGTGACGGGGGACTAGCCAAAAACATTCAGTACTTC. Translation gives CASSDGGLAKNIQYF.

This clone was counted once. CDR3: CASSEGGGTWQPQHF. The CDR3 nucleotides read TGTGCCAGCAGTGAAGGTGGGGGAACCTGGCAGCCCCAGCATTTT. The chain links TRBV2 to TRBJ1-5, with D possibly matching TRBD1 (5 bases). The CDR3 sequence is 15 residues long. In germline, CDR1 is SNHLY, CDR2 FYNNEI. V was shortened by 1 base and J by 7 bases, with 14 bases between the two germline ends. Filled out from reference TRBV2 and TRBJ1-5, the complete variable domain reads EPEVTQTPSHQVTQMGQEVILRCVPISNHLYFYWYRQILGQKVEFLVSFYNNEISEKSEIFDDQFSVERPDGSNFTLKIRSTKLEDSAMYFCASSEGGGTWQPQHFGDGTRLSIL.

This sequence joins TRBV6-5 and TRBJ2-1, with 9 bases fitting TRBD1. CDR1 is MNHEY and CDR2 is SVGAGI in the germline V gene. The CDR3 has 15 residues. Trimming cost V 0 bases and J 6 bases; bases outside gene matches: 3. The CDR3 DNA is TGTGCCAGCAGTTACTCGGACAGGGGAGGCAATGAGCAGTTCTTC. Its protein product is CASSYSDRGGNEQFF.

As regards this clone: Relative to the germline gene, one junction end is altered; a read error may explain this. The V and J genes are TRBV4-2 and TRBJ1-1, with TRBD1 as a possible D gene (6 bases). The germline V gene encodes CDR1 LGHNA and CDR2 YNFKEQ. This CDR3 has 12 residues. The CDR3 bases are TGTGCCAGCAGCCAAGGACTAGGGACACCTATCTTC. This encodes CASSQGLGTPIF.